This TCR beta chain was recorded in a study of blood T cell repertoires in COVID-19. CDR1 and CDR2 from the germline V gene are SQVTM and ANQGSEA. V dropped 3 bases and J dropped 0 bases, with 11 bases sitting between them. This CDR3 region has 14 residues. Produced via immunoSEQ multiplex PCR; TCRdb's table is partial and in-frame only. The sample carries tens of thousands of clones, roughly nine tenths recorded once. The TCR was taken from a man between 45 and 60 years old with active or convalescent COVID-19. The chain recombines TRBV29-1 with TRBJ1-1, with D possibly being TRBD1 (6 bases). Sequenced material: peripheral blood. CDR3 loop: CSVERGGVNTEAFF. The DNA for the CDR3 is TGCAGCGTTGAGAGGGGGGGCGTGAACACTGAAGCTTTCTTT. Full variable domain (missing parts from reference TRBV29-1 and TRBJ1-1): SAVISQKPSRDICQRGTSLTIQCQVDSQVTMMFWYRQQPGQSLTLIATANQGSEATYESGFVIDKFPISRPNLTFSTLTVSNMSPEDSSIYLCSVERGGVNTEAFFGQGTRLTVV.